Sequencing of this T cell receptor beta chain was carried out in a study of cytomegalovirus exposure and HLA in healthy donors. General observations from the study: There were some public TCRs occurring in many donors, but most TCR sequences were rare. The classifier was said to identify cytomegalovirus status with high specificity and sensitivity.

Both 60 Vbeta primers and 13 Jbeta primers went into the PCR. Here immunoSEQ multiplex PCR was the method, and the copy in TCRdb shows in-frame clones only, minus some. The data show roughly 80,000 clones, roughly 73% seen once. Comments on this clone: Antigen unknown.

J was trimmed by 2 bases and V by 0 bases; bases with no gene match: 9. CDR3 length: 17 amino acids. Per germline, CDR1 LGHNA and CDR2 YSLEER. The clonotype originates from a woman between 40 and 50 years old in good health and CMV-seropositive. The rearrangement links TRBV4-3 to TRBJ2-7; 8 bases are shared with TRBD2. The specimen sequenced was PBMCs. CDR3 sequence reads: CASSQESRGLVTYEQYF. CDR3 bases: TGCGCCAGCAGCCAAGAATCAAGGGGACTAGTTACCTACGAGCAGTACTTC.